One sample yielded the 22 T cell receptor beta chains listed below, sequenced in a study of T cells in Graves' hyperthyroidism and ophthalmopathy. Regions amplified from RNA transcripts were the TCR beta CDR3 regions. The study used the HTBI primer set for a first-round RT-PCR of the TCR CDR3. TCRdb independently ran MiXCR on the multiplex PCR reads; one entry per CDR3 protein. The table has 550,000 to 600,000 distinct CDR3 sequences, over 12% seen once. Sample: blood. The receptors originated from a woman younger than 30 with Graves' ophthalmopathy.

The V gene is TRBV18, the J gene TRBJ1-1; weak D call: TRBD1 (6 bases). The V and J ends lost 3 bases and 0 bases respectively, with 17 bases between them. The CDR3 covers 17 residues. CDR1 is KGHSH and CDR2 is LQKENI in the germline V gene. The DNA for the CDR3 is TGTGCCAGCTCACCCCGGAGGGGGAACGATTTGAACACTGAAGCTTTCTTT. It specifies CASSPRRGNDLNTEAFF.

This clonotype was counted at least ten times. This chain links TRBV11-1 with TRBJ2-1, with TRBD2 identical over 11 bases. This CDR3 has 16 residues. V gave up 6 bases and J gave up 5 bases; unmatched junction bases: 9. In germline, CDR1 is SGHAT, CDR2 FQDESV (reference sequence). The CDR3 coding sequence is TGTGCCAGCAGAAACCTTCGGGGACTAGCGGACAATGAGCAGTTCTTC. Translating it yields CASRNLRGLADNEQFF.

This clonotype occurred many times. The DNA for the CDR3 is TGTGCCAGCAGCCAGTGGACAGGGTTGGGTTCACCCCTCCACTTT. This gives the protein CASSQWTGLGSPLHF. The J gene is TRBJ1-6, the V gene TRBV7-8, with 8 bases aligning to TRBD1. Germline V CDR1 and CDR2: SGHVS, FQNEAQ. CDR3 length: 15 residues. J was trimmed by 9 bases and V by 5 bases; bases with no gene match: 9.

This clonotype was found many times. The rearrangement joins TRBV28 to TRBJ1-4, with unresolved D. Germline CDR1 and CDR2: MDHEN and SYDVKM. V lost 7 bases and J 0 bases, leaving 18 bases between the germline ends. This CDR3 is 17 amino acids long. The CDR3 reads CASNPRQAGSTNEKLFF. DNA for the CDR3: TGTGCCAGCAACCCCAGGCAGGCTGGCTCAACTAATGAAAAACTGTTTTTT.

This clonotype occurred many times. J is TRBJ2-5 and V is TRBV2, with D tentatively TRBD1 or TRBD2 (6 bases each). Trimming shortened V by 7 bases and J by 2 bases, and 17 bases separated the two germline ends. The CDR3 contains 15 residues. The germline gives CDR1 SNHLY, CDR2 FYNNEI. CDR3 loop: CASTRGGTPQETQYF. The CDR3 coding sequence is TGTGCCAGCACGCGAGGCGGGACACCTCAAGAGACCCAGTACTTC.

This clonotype was counted at least ten times. This rearrangement joins TRBV5-1 to TRBJ2-3, with D perhaps TRBD2 (5 bases). Germline CDR1 and CDR2: SGHRS and YFSETQ. CDR3 length: 15 amino acids. Trimming cost V 4 bases and J 3 bases, with 15 bases left between them. The CDR3 region has the DNA TGCGCCAGCAGCCAACTCACTCGAGGGACAGATACGCAGTATTTT. Residues: CASSQLTRGTDTQYF.

The V and J genes are TRBV15 and TRBJ1-2, with 8 positions matching TRBD1. V lost 0 bases, J lost 5 bases, and 5 bases stayed unmatched. The CDR3 covers 15 residues. Germline assignment: CDR1 LNHNV and CDR2 YYDKDF (reference sequence). CDR3 residues: CATSRDTGGVYGYTF. Here the CDR3 DNA reads TGTGCCACCAGCAGAGATACAGGGGGAGTGTATGGCTACACCTTC.

This clonotype appeared a few times. V is TRBV7-9 and J is TRBJ2-3; D is uncertain. Trimming took 5 bases from V and 4 from J, leaving 13 bases between them. CDR1 SEHNR and CDR2 FQNEAQ come from the germline V gene (reference sequence). CDR3 size: 14 residues. The CDR3 spells CASSPLRWADTQYF. Here the CDR3 DNA reads TGTGCCAGCAGCCCCCTAAGGTGGGCAGATACGCAGTATTTT.

This chain joins TRBV4-1 and TRBJ1-5; 7 bases fit TRBD1. The germline V gene encodes CDR1 MGHRA and CDR2 YSYEKL. The ends lost 4 bases at V and 15 bases at J; junction bases unmatched: 9. This CDR3 is 12 amino acids long. This CDR3 reads CASSRGDSPLHF. The CDR3 DNA follows: TGCGCCAGCAGCCGTGGGGACAGTCCATTGCATTTT.

This clonotype was observed at least ten times. V gene TRBV7-9 combines with J gene TRBJ2-1; D remains ambiguous. Germline assignment: CDR1 SEHNR and CDR2 FQNEAQ (reference sequence). V was shortened by 2 bases and J by 8 bases, with 7 bases between the two germline ends. This CDR3 contains 12 residues. The CDR3 DNA is TGTGCCAGCAGCTTAACACTCTATGAGCAGTTCTTC. This translates into CASSLTLYEQFF.

This clonotype was picked up one time. A much larger clone lies a single base off, so this may be a read error. The rearrangement joins TRBV14 to TRBJ2-2, with TRBD2 identical over 9 bases. Germline values: CDR1 SGHDN, CDR2 FVKESK. J gave up 3 bases and V 0 bases, and 5 bases lay outside the gene matches. The CDR3 is 17 residues long. The CDR3 is CASSQDGTSRYTGELFF. In DNA, the CDR3 is TGTGCCAGCAGCCAAGACGGGACTAGCCGTTACACCGGGGAGCTGTTTTTT.

This clonotype was recorded once. The chain uses TRBV27 and TRBJ2-5, with 8 bases that match TRBD2. The J segment lost 7 bases and the V segment lost 5 bases, leaving 21 bases of the junction unmatched. There are 18 residues in the CDR3. CDR1 and CDR2 (germline): MNHEY, SMNVEV (reference sequence). The CDR3 loop is CASSDFGLADIGPGTQYF. The CDR3 bases are TGTGCCAGCAGTGATTTCGGACTAGCCGACATAGGGCCAGGGACCCAGTACTTC.

This chain links TRBV28 with TRBJ1-5; D is unresolved. The V and J ends lost 10 bases and 4 bases respectively, with 17 bases between them. The CDR3 totals 14 residues. The germline V gene has CDR1 MDHEN and CDR2 SYDVKM. The CDR3 protein is CATQFSGVNQPQHF. The CDR3 bases are TGTGCCACCCAGTTTTCGGGAGTTAATCAGCCCCAGCATTTT.

This clonotype showed up many times. The chain joins TRBV6-1 to TRBJ2-7, with TRBD2 identical over 9 bases. The CDR3 is 16 amino acids. V lost 8 bases, J lost 0 bases, and 11 bases stayed unmatched. Germline CDR1 MNHNS, CDR2 SASEGT. The CDR3, as DNA: TGTGCCAGCTTTCCGCTAGCGGGATCCAGCTCCTACGAGCAGTACTTC. Translated: CASFPLAGSSSYEQYF.

This sequence joins TRBV14 and TRBJ2-2; D is perhaps TRBD1 (5 bases). Trimming stripped 2 bases from V and 5 bases from J, with 12 bases between. The germline gives CDR1 SGHDN, CDR2 FVKESK. This CDR3 contains 15 residues. The CDR3 here is CASSQLGRLTGELFF. CDR3 nucleotide sequence: TGTGCCAGCAGCCAACTGGGGCGCCTAACCGGGGAGCTGTTTTTT.

This clonotype was counted ten times or more. The chain employs TRBV2 and TRBJ1-1; D not resolved. CDR1 SNHLY and CDR2 FYNNEI come from the germline V gene. The length of the CDR3 is 12 residues. V was clipped by 1 base and J by 3 bases, with 3 bases between them. The CDR3 DNA follows: TGTGCCAGCAGTGAAGGGTACACTGAAGCTTTCTTT. This codes for CASSEGYTEAFF.

This clonotype was counted only a few times. The V gene is TRBV20-1, the J gene TRBJ1-6; maybe TRBD1 (6 bases). Between the trimmed V and J ends, which lost 6 bases and 9 bases, there was a span of 18 bases. The germline CDR1 and CDR2 sequences are DFQATT and SNEGSKA (reference sequence). The CDR3 extends over 14 amino acids. The CDR3: CSAPMGDMGSPLHF. CDR3 bases: TGCAGTGCCCCAATGGGGGACATGGGTTCACCCCTCCACTTT.

This clonotype was found a few times. The chain recombines TRBV19 with TRBJ2-1, with TRBD1 matching over 9 bases. Trimming at V came to 6 bases and at J to 3 bases, leaving 9 bases not matched to a gene. Germline V gene sequence: CDR1 LNHDA, CDR2 SQIVND (reference sequence). This CDR3 spans 16 amino acids. The CDR3 nucleotides read TGTGCCAGTAGGAGAATTTGGGGACAGGGCTACAATGAGCAGTTCTTC. Translating it yields CASRRIWGQGYNEQFF.

This clonotype was detected many times. The chain is built from TRBV28 and TRBJ1-6; 7 bases line up with TRBD1. The CDR3 loop spans 14 amino acids. Germline assignment: CDR1 MDHEN and CDR2 SYDVKM. The trim removed 5 bases at V and 5 bases at J, leaving 3 bases unmatched. DNA for the CDR3: TGTGCCAGCAGTCAGGGGGACCATAATTCACCCCTCCACTTT. Translation gives CASSQGDHNSPLHF.

This clonotype was recorded at least ten times. This chain links TRBV2 with TRBJ2-2; 7 bases are a match to TRBD1. The junction had 11 bases not matched to a gene; V was cut back by 4 bases and J by 3 bases. CDR3 length: 17 residues. CDR1 SNHLY and CDR2 FYNNEI come from the germline V gene. As DNA, the CDR3 is TGTGCCAGCAGTGCGGAACAGGGGATTGGGGACACCGGGGAGCTGTTTTTT. Amino acids: CASSAEQGIGDTGELFF.

In its sample, this clonotype was seen many times. The rearrangement links TRBV27 to TRBJ2-1; possibly TRBD2 for D (5 bases). The CDR3 is 17 amino acids. V lost 2 bases and J lost 4, with 18 bases in between. The germline V gene has CDR1 MNHEY and CDR2 SMNVEV (reference sequence). In DNA form, the CDR3 reads TGTGCCAGCAGTTTAACCGGGATCTACCTGGGGTACAATGAGCAGTTCTTC. Translating gives CASSLTGIYLGYNEQFF.

This clonotype was picked up a small number of times. The chain employs TRBV20-1 and TRBJ2-3; 10 bases match TRBD2. The CDR3 loop spans 20 amino acids. Losses at the gene ends were 0 bases for V and 2 bases for J; bases not matched to a gene: 17. Germline loops: CDR1 DFQATT, CDR2 SNEGSKA (reference sequence). DNA of the CDR3: TGCAGTGCTAGAGATAACCGGGGGCCTAGCGGGGGTGGATACACAGATACGCAGTATTTT. Residues: CSARDNRGPSGGGYTDTQYF.